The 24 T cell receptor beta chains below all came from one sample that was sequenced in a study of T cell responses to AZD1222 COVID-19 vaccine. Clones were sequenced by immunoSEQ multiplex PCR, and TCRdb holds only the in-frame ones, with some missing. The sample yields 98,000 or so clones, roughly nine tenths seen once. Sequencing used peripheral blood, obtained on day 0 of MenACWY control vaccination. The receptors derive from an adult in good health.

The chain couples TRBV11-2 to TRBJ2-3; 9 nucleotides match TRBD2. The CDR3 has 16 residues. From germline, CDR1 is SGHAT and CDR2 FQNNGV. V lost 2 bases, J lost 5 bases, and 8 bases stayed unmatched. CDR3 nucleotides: TGTGCCAGCAGCTTATTGGGCGGGGGGGCCGAAGATACGCAGTATTTT. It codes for CASSLLGGGAEDTQYF. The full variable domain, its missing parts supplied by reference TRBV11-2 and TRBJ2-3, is EAGVAQSPRYKIIEKRQSVAFWCNPISGHATLYWYQQILGQGPKLLIQFQNNGVVDDSQLPKDRFSAERLKGVDSTLKIQPAKLEDSAVYLCASSLLGGGAEDTQYFGPGTRLTVL.

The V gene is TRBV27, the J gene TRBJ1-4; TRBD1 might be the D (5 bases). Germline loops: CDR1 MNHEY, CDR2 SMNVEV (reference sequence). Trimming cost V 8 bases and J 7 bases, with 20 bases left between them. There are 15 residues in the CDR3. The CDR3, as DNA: TGTGCCAGCGCCCCCTGGGACCCCGCTCGTGAAAAACTGTTTTTT. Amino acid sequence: CASAPWDPAREKLFF. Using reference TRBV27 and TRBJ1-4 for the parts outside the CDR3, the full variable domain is EAQVTQNPRYLITVTGKKLTVTCSQNMNHEYMSWYRQDPGLGLRQIYYSMNVEVTDKGDVPEGYKVSRKEKRNFPLILESPSPNQTSLYFCASAPWDPAREKLFFGSGTQLSVL.

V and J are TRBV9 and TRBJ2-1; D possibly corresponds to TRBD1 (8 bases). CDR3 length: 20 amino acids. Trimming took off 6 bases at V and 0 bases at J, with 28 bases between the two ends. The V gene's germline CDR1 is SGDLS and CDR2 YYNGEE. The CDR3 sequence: CASNGQGGGPRDGSYNEQFF. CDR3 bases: TGTGCCAGCAACGGACAGGGAGGGGGACCACGAGATGGCTCCTACAATGAGCAGTTCTTC.

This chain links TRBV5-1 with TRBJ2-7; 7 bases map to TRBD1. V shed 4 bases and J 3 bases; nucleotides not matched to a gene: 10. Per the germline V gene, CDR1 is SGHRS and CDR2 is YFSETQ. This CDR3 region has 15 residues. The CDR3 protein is CASSMGQSTYYEQYF. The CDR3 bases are TGCGCCAGCAGCATGGGACAGTCCACCTACTACGAGCAGTACTTC.

CDR3: CASSRETGKGYGYTF. The CDR3 nucleotides read TGCGCCAGCAGCCGAGAGACGGGGAAAGGATATGGCTACACCTTC. This rearrangement joins TRBV4-3 to TRBJ1-2, with D unresolved. From germline, CDR1 is LGHNA and CDR2 YSLEER. V was clipped by 4 bases and J by 5 bases, with 17 bases between them. This CDR3 has 15 residues.

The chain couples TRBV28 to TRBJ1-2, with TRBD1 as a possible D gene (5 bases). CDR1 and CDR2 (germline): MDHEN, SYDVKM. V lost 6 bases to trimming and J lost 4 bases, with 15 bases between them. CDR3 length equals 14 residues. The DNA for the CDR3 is TGTGCCAGCAGCCGGGGTCAAGGGGTCTATGGCTACACCTTC. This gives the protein CASSRGQGVYGYTF.

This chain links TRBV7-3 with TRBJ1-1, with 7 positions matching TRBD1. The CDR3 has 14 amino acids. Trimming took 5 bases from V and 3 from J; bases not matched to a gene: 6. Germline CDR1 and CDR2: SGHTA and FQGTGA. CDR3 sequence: CASSVQGVDTEAFF. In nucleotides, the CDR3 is TGTGCCAGCAGCGTCCAGGGGGTGGACACTGAAGCTTTCTTT. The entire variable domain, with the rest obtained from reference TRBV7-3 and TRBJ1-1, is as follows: GAGVSQTPSNKVTEKGKYVELRCDPISGHTALYWYRQSLGQGPEFLIYFQGTGAADDSGLPNDRFFAVRPEGSVSTLKIQRTERGDSAVYLCASSVQGVDTEAFFGQGTRLTVV.

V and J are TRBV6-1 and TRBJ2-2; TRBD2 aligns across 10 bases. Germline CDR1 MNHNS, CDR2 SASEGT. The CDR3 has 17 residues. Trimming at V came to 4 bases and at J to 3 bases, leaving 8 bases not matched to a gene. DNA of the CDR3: TGTGCCAGCAGTGCGCGGCTAGCGGGGGCCGACACCGGGGAGCTGTTTTTT. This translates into CASSARLAGADTGELFF.

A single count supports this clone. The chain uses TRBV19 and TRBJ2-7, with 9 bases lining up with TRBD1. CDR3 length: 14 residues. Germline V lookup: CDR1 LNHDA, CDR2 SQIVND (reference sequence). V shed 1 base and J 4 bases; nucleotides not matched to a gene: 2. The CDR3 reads CASSIAGQGYEQYF. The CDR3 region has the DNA TGTGCCAGTAGTATAGCCGGACAGGGGTACGAGCAGTACTTC. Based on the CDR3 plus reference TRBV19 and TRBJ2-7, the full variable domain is DGGITQSPKYLFRKEGQNVTLSCEQNLNHDAMYWYRQDPGQGLRLIYYSQIVNDFQKGDIAEGYSVSREKKESFPLTVTSAQKNPTAFYLCASSIAGQGYEQYFGPGTRLTVT.

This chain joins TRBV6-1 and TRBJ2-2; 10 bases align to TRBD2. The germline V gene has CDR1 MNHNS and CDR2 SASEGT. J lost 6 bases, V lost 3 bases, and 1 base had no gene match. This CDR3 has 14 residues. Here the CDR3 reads CASSELAGAGELFF. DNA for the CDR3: TGTGCCAGCAGTGAGCTAGCGGGGGCCGGGGAGCTGTTTTTT.

CDR3 sequence: CATRTAIESYEQYF. The CDR3 DNA sequence: TGTGCCACCAGGACCGCGATCGAGTCCTACGAGCAGTACTTC. The V gene is TRBV27, the J gene TRBJ2-7, with D unresolved. Trimming stripped 10 bases from V and 1 base from J, with 17 bases between. Germline assignment: CDR1 MNHEY and CDR2 SMNVEV (reference sequence). The CDR3 contains 14 residues.

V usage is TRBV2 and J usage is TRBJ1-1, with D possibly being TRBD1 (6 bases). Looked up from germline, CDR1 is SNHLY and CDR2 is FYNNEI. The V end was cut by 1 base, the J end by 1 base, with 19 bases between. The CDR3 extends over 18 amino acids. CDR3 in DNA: TGTGCCAGCAGTGAAGTGAGGTGGGGGGGGACAAAGAACACTGAAGCTTTCTTT. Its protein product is CASSEVRWGGTKNTEAFF.

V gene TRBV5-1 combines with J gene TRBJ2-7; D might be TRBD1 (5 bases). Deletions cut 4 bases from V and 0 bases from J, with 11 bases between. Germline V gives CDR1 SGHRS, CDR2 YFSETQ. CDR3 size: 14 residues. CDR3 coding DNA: TGCGCCAGCAGCGCCGGACAAAGCTCCTACGAGCAGTACTTC. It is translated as CASSAGQSSYEQYF. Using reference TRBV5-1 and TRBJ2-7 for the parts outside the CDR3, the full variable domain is KAGVTQTPRYLIKTRGQQVTLSCSPISGHRSVSWYQQTPGQGLQFLFEYFSETQRNKGNFPGRFSGRQFSNSRSEMNVSTLELGDSALYLCASSAGQSSYEQYFGPGTRLTVT.

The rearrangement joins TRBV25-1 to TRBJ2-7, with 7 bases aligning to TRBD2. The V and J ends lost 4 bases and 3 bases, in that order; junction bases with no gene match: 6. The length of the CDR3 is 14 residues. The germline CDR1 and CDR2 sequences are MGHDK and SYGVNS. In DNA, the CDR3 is TGTGCCAGCAGTGTCGGGACTACAGACTACGAGCAGTACTTC. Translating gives CASSVGTTDYEQYF.

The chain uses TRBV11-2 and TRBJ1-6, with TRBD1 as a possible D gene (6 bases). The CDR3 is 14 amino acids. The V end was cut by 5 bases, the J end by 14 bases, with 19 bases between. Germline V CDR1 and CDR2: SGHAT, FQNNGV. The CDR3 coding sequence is TGTGCCAGCAGCCTAGGACAGCCGGCTTTCACCCTCCACTTT. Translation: CASSLGQPAFTLHF.

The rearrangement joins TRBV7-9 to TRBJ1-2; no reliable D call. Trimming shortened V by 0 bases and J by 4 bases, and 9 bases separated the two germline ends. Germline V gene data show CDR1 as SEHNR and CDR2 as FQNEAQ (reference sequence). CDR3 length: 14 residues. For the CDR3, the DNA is TGTGCCAGCAGCTTAGCGGGGAGTGGCTATGGCTACACCTTC. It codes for CASSLAGSGYGYTF. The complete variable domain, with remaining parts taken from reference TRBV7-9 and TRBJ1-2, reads DTGVSQNPRHKITKRGQNVTFRCDPISEHNRLYWYRQTLGQGPEFLTYFQNEAQLEKSRLLSDRFSAERPKGSFSTLEIQRTEQGDSAMYLCASSLAGSGYGYTFGSGTRLTVV.

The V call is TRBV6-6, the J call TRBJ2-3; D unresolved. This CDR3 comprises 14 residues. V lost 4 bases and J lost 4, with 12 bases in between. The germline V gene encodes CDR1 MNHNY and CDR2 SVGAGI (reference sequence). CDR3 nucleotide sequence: TGTGCCAGCAGTTGGGCAGTAGGCGCAGATACGCAGTATTTT. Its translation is CASSWAVGADTQYF.

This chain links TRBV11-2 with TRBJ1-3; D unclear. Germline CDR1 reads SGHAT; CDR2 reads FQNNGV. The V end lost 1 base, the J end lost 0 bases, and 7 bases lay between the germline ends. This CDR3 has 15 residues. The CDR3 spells CASSLVQSSGNTIYF. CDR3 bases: TGTGCCAGCAGCTTAGTACAGAGCTCTGGAAACACCATATATTTT.

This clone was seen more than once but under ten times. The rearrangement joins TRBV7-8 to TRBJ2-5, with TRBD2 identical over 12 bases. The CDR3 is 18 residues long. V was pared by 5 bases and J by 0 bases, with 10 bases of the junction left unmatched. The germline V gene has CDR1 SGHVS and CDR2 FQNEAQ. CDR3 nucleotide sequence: TGTGCCAGCAGCCTCATAACCGGGACTAGCGGGTACCAAGAGACCCAGTACTTC. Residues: CASSLITGTSGYQETQYF.

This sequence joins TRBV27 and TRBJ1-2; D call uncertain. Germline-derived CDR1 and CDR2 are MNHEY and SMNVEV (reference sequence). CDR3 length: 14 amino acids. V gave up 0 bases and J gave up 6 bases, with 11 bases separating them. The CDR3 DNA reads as TGTGCCAGCAGTTTATCCCCGGGCAGGAATGGCTACACCTTC. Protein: CASSLSPGRNGYTF.

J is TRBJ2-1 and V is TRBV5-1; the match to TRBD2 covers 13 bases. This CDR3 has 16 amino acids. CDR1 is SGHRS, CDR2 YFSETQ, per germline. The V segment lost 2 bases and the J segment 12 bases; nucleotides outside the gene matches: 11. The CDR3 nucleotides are TGCGCCAGCAGCTTTGGGGAGACTAGCGGGGGGTCAGTGCAGTTCTTC. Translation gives CASSFGETSGGSVQFF. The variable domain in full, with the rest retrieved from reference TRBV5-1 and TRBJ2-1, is KAGVTQTPRYLIKTRGQQVTLSCSPISGHRSVSWYQQTPGQGLQFLFEYFSETQRNKGNFPGRFSGRQFSNSRSEMNVSTLELGDSALYLCASSFGETSGGSVQFFGPGTRLTVL.

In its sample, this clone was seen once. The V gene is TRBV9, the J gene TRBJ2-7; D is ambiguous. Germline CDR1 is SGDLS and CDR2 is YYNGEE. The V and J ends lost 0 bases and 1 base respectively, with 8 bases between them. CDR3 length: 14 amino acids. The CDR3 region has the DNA TGTGCCAGCAGCGTAGTTCCCGGATCCTACGAGCAGTACTTC. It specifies CASSVVPGSYEQYF.

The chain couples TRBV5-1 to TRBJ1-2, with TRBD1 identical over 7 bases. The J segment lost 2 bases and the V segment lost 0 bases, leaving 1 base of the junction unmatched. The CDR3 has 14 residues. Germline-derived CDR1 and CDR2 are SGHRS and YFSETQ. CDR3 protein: CASSLGQGNYGYTF. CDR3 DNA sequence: TGCGCCAGCAGCTTGGGACAGGGAAACTATGGCTACACCTTC.

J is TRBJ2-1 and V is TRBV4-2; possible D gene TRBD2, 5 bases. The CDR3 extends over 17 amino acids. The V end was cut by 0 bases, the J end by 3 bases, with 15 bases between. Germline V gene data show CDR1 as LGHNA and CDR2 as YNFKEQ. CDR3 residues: CASSQEDVLRGYNEQFF. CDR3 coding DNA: TGTGCCAGCAGCCAAGAGGACGTCCTACGGGGCTACAATGAGCAGTTCTTC.